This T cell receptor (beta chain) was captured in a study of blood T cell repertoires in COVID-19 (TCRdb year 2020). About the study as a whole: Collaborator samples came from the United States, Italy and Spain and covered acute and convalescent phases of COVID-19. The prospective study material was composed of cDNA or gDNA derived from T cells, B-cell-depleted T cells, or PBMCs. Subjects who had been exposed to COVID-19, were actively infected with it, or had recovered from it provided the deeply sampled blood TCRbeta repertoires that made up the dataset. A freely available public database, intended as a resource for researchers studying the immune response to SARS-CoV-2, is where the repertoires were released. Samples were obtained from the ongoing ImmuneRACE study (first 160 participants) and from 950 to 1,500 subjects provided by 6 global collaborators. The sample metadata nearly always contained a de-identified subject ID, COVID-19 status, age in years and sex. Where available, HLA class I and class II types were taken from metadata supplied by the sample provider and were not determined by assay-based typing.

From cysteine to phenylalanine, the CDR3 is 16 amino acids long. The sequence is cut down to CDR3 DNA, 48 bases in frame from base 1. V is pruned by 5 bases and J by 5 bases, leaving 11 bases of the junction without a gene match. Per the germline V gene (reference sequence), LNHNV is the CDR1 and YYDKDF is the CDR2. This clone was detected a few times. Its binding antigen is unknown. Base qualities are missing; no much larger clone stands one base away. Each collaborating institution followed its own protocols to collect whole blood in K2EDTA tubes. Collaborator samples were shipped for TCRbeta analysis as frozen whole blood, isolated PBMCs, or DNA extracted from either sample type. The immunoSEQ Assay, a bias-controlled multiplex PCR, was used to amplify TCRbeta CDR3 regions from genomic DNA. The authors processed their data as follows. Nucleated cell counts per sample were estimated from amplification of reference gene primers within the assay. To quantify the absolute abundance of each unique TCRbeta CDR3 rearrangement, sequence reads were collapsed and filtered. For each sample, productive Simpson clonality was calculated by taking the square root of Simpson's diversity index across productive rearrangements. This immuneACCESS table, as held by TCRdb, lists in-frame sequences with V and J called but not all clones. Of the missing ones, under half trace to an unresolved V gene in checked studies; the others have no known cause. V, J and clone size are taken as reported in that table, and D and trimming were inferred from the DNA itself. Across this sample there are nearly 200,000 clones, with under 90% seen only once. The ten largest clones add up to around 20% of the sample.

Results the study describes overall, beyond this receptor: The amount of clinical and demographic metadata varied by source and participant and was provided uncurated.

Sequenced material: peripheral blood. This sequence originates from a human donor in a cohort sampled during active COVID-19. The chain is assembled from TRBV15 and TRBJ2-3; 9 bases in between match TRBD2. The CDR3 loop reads CATSGLVAGGQDTQYF. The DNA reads TGTGCCACCAGCGGGTTGGTTGCGGGGGGGCAAGATACGCAGTATTTT.